This T cell receptor (beta chain) was sequenced for a study of blood T cell repertoires in COVID-19. Study-wide context: The United States, Italy and Spain were the sources of the acute and convalescent COVID-19 samples. PBMCs, B-cell-depleted T cells, or T cells provided the cDNA or gDNA that made up the material.

Germline V CDR1 and CDR2: SGHRS, YFSETQ. The V and J ends lost 4 bases and 4 bases respectively, with 9 bases between them. This CDR3 region has 12 residues. As processed by the authors: For nucleated cells, counts were estimated from reference gene primer amplification. TCRdb's table, derived via immunoSEQ multiplex PCR, lists solely in-frame clones and lacks some. The V and J calls and clone size were taken over from that table, and D and trimming were inferred from the DNA. The data hold around 94,000 clones, with 75% to 95% observed a single time. The receptor comes from a man younger than 35 with acute or convalescent COVID-19. Sequenced sample: peripheral blood. The rearrangement joins TRBV5-1 to TRBJ2-7; D is unclear. CDR3 amino acids: CASSLGTYEQYF. The CDR3 nucleotides read TGCGCCAGCAGCCTTGGTACATACGAGCAGTACTTC.